The source of this TCR beta chain is a study of cytomegalovirus exposure and HLA in healthy donors. Germline V gene data show CDR1 as MDHEN and CDR2 as SYDVKM. V was cut by 5 bases and J by 7 bases, with 11 bases left in between. The CDR3 length is 12 residues. In the PCR, 60 Vbeta and 13 Jbeta primers were used. The table came from immunoSEQ multiplex PCR; TCRdb's copy has only in-frame clones and leaves some out. The table has about 190,000 clones, around four fifths seen once. The sequenced sample consisted of PBMCs. This receptor was taken from a woman in her thirties or forties in good health and CMV-seronegative. The chain has TRBV28 and TRBJ2-5; D unclear. CDR3 region: CASSLDPGTQYF. The CDR3 DNA sequence: TGTGCCAGCAGTCTCGACCCGGGGACCCAGTACTTC.